This TCR beta chain emerged from a study of cytomegalovirus exposure and HLA in healthy donors. Trimming took off 2 bases at V and 6 bases at J, with 15 bases between the two ends. Germline-derived CDR1 and CDR2 are MNHEY and SVGAGI. This CDR3 comprises 15 residues. In the PCR, 60 Vbeta and 13 Jbeta primers were used. The assay was immunoSEQ multiplex PCR, and TCRdb's table has in-frame clones only and misses some. The sample includes a few hundred thousand clones, roughly 80% of them seen just once. The chain employs TRBV6-5 and TRBJ2-3, with TRBD1 as a possible D gene (5 bases). Sequencing was carried out using PBMCs. The clonotype originates from a man under 40 in good health and CMV-seronegative. The CDR3 sequence is CASSYATGTRDTQYF. CDR3 in DNA: TGTGCCAGCAGTTACGCAACAGGTACGAGGGATACGCAGTATTTT.